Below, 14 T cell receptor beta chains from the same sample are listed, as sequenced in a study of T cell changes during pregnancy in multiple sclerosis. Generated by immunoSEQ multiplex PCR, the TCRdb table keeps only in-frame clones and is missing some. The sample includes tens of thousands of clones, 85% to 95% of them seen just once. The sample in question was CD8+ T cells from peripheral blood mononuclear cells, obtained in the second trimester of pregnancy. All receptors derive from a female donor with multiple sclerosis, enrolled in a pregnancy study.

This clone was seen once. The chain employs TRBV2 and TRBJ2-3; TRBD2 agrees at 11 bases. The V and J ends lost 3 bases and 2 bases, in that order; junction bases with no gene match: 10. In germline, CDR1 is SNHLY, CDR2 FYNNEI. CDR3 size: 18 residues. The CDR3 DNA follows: TGTGCCAGCAGTGAGATCCCGGGACTAGCGGTACACACAGATACGCAGTATTTT. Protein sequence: CASSEIPGLAVHTDTQYF.

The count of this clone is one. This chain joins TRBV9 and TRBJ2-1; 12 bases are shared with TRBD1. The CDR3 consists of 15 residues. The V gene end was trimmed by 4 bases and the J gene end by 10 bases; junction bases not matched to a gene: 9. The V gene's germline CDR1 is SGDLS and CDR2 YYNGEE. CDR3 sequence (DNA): TGTGCCAGCAGCAAGCCGGGACAGGGGGCATCGGAGCAGTTCTTC. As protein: CASSKPGQGASEQFF.

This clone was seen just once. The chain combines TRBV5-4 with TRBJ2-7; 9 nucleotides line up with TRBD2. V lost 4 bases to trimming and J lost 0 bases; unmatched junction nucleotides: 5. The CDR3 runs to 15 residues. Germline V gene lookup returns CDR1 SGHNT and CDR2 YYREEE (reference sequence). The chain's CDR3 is CASSPTSGDSYEQYF. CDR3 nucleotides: TGTGCCAGCAGCCCGACTAGCGGTGACTCCTACGAGCAGTACTTC.

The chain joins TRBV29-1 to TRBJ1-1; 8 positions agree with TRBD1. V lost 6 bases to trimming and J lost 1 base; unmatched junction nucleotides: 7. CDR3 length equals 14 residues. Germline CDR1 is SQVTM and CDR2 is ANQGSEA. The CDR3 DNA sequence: TGCAGCGTGTCCCCGGGACAGGCGAACACTGAAGCTTTCTTT. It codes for CSVSPGQANTEAFF. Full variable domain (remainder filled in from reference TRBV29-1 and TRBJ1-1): SAVISQKPSRDICQRGTSLTIQCQVDSQVTMMFWYRQQPGQSLTLIATANQGSEATYESGFVIDKFPISRPNLTFSTLTVSNMSPEDSSIYLCSVSPGQANTEAFFGQGTRLTVV.

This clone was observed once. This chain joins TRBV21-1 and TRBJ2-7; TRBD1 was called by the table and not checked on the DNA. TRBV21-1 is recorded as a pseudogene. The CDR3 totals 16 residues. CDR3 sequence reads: CASSKEGRGLSNEQYF. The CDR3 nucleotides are TGTGCCAGCAGCAAAGAGGGCAGGGGGTTATCGAACGAGCAGTACTTC.

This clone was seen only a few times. The CDR3 DNA reads as TGTGCCAGCAGTTACCTAGACAGCTTTAATTCACCCCTCCACTTT. It codes for CASSYLDSFNSPLHF. V usage is TRBV6-6 and J usage is TRBJ1-6; D is perhaps TRBD1 (5 bases). CDR1 and CDR2 (germline): MNHNY, SVGAGI (reference sequence). The germline V and J ends were trimmed by 2 bases and 6 bases, with 11 bases remaining between them. This CDR3 has 15 residues.

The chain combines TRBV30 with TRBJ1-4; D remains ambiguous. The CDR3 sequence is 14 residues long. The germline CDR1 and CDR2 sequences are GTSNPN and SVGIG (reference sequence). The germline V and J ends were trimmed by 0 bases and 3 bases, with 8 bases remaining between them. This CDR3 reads CAWSVEGANEKLFF. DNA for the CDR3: TGTGCCTGGAGTGTGGAGGGAGCTAATGAAAAACTGTTTTTT.

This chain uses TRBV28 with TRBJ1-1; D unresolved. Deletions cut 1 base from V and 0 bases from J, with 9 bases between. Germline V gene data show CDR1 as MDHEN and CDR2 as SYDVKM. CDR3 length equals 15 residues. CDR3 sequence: CASSLSPNLNTEAFF. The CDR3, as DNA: TGTGCCAGCAGTTTATCCCCCAACTTGAACACTGAAGCTTTCTTT.

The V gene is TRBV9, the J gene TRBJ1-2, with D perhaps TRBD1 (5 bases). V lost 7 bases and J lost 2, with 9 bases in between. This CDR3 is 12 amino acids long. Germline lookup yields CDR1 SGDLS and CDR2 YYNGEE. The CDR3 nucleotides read TGTGCCAGCCTCGGGGGGAACTATGGCTACACCTTC. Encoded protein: CASLGGNYGYTF.

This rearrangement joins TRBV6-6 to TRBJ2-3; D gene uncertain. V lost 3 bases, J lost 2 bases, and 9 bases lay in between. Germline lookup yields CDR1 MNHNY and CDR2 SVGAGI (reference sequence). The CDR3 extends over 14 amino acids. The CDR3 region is CASSYGSLTDTQYF. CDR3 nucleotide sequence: TGTGCCAGCAGTTATGGCTCCCTCACAGATACGCAGTATTTT.

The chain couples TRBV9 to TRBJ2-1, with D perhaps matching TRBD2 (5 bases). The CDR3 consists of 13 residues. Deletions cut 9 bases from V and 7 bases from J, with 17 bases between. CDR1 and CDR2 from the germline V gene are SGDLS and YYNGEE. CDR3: CATGTALGNEQFF. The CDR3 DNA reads TGTGCCACGGGAACCGCCCTTGGAAATGAGCAGTTCTTC. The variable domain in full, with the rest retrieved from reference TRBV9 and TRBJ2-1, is DSGVTQTPKHLITATGQRVTLRCSPRSGDLSVYWYQQSLDQGLQFLIQYYNGEERAKGNILERFSAQQFPDLHSELNLSSLELGDSALYFCATGTALGNEQFFGPGTRLTVL.

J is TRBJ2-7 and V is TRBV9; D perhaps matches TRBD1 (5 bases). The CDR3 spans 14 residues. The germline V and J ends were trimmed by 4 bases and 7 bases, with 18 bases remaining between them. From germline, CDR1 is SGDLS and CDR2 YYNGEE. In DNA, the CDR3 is TGTGCCAGCAGCCCCACTACAGGAGCTTGGGAGCAGTACTTC. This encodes CASSPTTGAWEQYF.

The CDR3 region has the DNA TGTGCCACCAGCAGAACCGGGACAGGGGACCAAGAGACCCAGTACTTC. Translation: CATSRTGTGDQETQYF. This chain links TRBV15 with TRBJ2-5, with TRBD1 matching over 10 bases. The V gene end was trimmed by 2 bases and the J gene end by 0 bases; junction bases not matched to a gene: 3. Germline V gene lookup returns CDR1 LNHNV and CDR2 YYDKDF (reference sequence). The CDR3 runs 16 residues.

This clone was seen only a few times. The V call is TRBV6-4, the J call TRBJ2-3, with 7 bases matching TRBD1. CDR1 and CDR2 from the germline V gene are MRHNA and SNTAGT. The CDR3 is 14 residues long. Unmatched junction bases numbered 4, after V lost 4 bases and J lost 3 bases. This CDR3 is CASSAKQGTDTQYF. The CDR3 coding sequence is TGTGCCAGCAGTGCCAAACAGGGGACAGATACGCAGTATTTT.